This TCR beta chain was profiled in a study of T cells in Graves' hyperthyroidism and ophthalmopathy. The germline V gene encodes CDR1 MNHEY and CDR2 SMNVEV (reference sequence). Trimming left V 1 base short and J 3 bases short, with 7 bases between. This CDR3 comprises 15 residues. The CDR3 regions of TCR beta were amplified from RNA transcripts. A set of HTBI primers served as the primers for a first-round RT-PCR of the TCR CDR3. TCRdb fed the multiplex PCR reads into MiXCR, producing one record per CDR3 protein. The sample yields approximately 600,000 distinct CDR3 sequences, over 11% seen once. A few counts support this clonotype.

The chain is built from TRBV27 and TRBJ1-6; D is undetermined. The TCR originated in a woman aged 25 to 39 with Graves' hyperthyroidism that later progressed to Graves' ophthalmopathy. The sample consisted of blood. This chain's CDR3 is CASSLWADYNSPLHF. The DNA of the CDR3 is TGTGCCAGCAGTTTATGGGCGGACTATAATTCACCCCTCCACTTT.